This TCR beta chain is drawn from a study of beta chain features in type 1 diabetes. Sort purity for all populations was recorded as exceeding 98%. Only a few counts were recorded for this clone. Its specificity is unknown. Study findings and constraints: The naive, central memory and Treg TCRB repertoires showed an apparent similarity that was greater among patients than among healthy donors. In every one of the four CD4+ subsets, TCRB CDR3s were moderately but significantly shorter in Type 1 diabetes patients.

The CDR3 sequence is 11 residues long. Germline values: CDR1 DFQATT, CDR2 SNEGSKA (reference sequence). Trimming took 2 bases from V and 7 from J, leaving 6 bases between them. The sequenced template was cDNA made from the entire isolated RNA. The table came from immunoSEQ multiplex PCR; TCRdb's copy has only in-frame clones and leaves some out. The table shows 250,000 to 350,000 clones, with roughly an eighth occurring only once. This TCR was sampled from a man between 25 and 39 years old with type 1 diabetes. The sample consisted of naive CD4+ T cells from blood. The chain has TRBV20-1 and TRBJ2-1; D not certain. The CDR3 sequence is CSARYGNEQFF. The DNA for the CDR3 is TGCAGTGCTAGATACGGTAATGAGCAGTTCTTC.